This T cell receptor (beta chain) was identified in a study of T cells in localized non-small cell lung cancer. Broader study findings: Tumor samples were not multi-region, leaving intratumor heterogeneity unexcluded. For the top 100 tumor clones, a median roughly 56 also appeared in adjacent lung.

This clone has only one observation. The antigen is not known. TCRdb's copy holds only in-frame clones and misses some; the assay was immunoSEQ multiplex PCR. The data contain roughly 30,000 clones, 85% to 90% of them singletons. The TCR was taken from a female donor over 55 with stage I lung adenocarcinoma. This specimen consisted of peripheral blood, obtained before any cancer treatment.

As DNA, the CDR3 is TGCGCCAGCAGCTTGGAACAGAACCTAGCCAAAAACATTCAGTACTTC. Its protein is CASSLEQNLAKNIQYF. The V call is TRBV5-1, the J call TRBJ2-4; no clear D gene. There are 16 residues in the CDR3. V lost 0 bases and J 0 bases, leaving 10 bases between the germline ends. Germline CDR1 and CDR2: SGHRS and YFSETQ.